This T cell receptor (beta chain) was obtained from a study of blood T cells in healthy people across ages. The count of this clonotype is one. Its antigen is unidentified. Findings of the study overall: It was held that diversity estimates obtained from one million T cells represented underestimates. The percentage of naive T cells correlated strongly with TCR beta diversity.

The CDR3 runs to 16 residues. Trimming cost V 1 base and J 5 bases; bases outside gene matches: 10. Germline V gene lookup returns CDR1 SGHAT and CDR2 FQNNGV. Using a J-beta primer mix together with a sample-barcoded 5' primer, a second PCR was run for about 7 to 12 cycles. Via MiXCR, TCRdb re-called the 5' RACE reads, giving one row per CDR3 protein. This table holds about 1,600,000 distinct CDR3 sequences, around 42% found once. This chain connects TRBV11-2 to TRBJ1-1; 7 nucleotides align to TRBD1. The source of this sequence is a woman aged 18-29 years in good health. The sequencing input was blood. CDR3 DNA sequence: TGTGCCAGCAGCTTAGCTGTCAGGGGGGTGAGAACTGAAGCTTTCTTT. This encodes CASSLAVRGVRTEAFF.